The 19 T cell receptor beta chains below were found in one sample sequenced in a study of OX40 agonist ivuxolimab in advanced cancers. Sequenced by immunoSEQ multiplex PCR; TCRdb stores in-frame clones only, minus some. The sample shows about 66,000 clones, 87% of them seen only once. The material sequenced was CD4+ or CD8+ T cells sorted from blood, taken in a trial of the OX40 agonist ivuxolimab. These receptors came from an adult with an advanced solid tumor such as melanoma, head and neck, liver or kidney cancer.

This sequence joins TRBV29-1 and TRBJ2-7, with TRBD2 identical over 9 bases. The CDR3 is 12 residues long. V was clipped by 6 bases and J by 6 bases; unmatched bases: 6. Germline assignment: CDR1 SQVTM and CDR2 ANQGSEA. The CDR3 DNA follows: TGCAGCGTCAGAGCGGGAGGAGGCGAGCAGTACTTC. Its translation: CSVRAGGGEQYF.

The chain links TRBV19 to TRBJ2-5; no firm D call. The V end lost 5 bases, the J end lost 0 bases, and 16 bases lay between the germline ends. Per the germline V gene, CDR1 is LNHDA and CDR2 is SQIVND (reference sequence). This CDR3 is built from 16 residues. CDR3 nucleotides: TGTGCCAGTAGTGATGGTCCCTGGGCGTACCAAGAGACCCAGTACTTC. Its translation is CASSDGPWAYQETQYF.

V and J are TRBV29-1 and TRBJ1-2; tentative D call: TRBD1 (5 bases). Between the trimmed V and J ends, which lost 7 bases and 8 bases, there was a span of 20 bases. Germline V gene sequence: CDR1 SQVTM, CDR2 ANQGSEA. The CDR3 has 13 residues. CDR3 in amino acids: CSAVGGYNGGYTF. The CDR3 DNA follows: TGCAGCGCCGTGGGGGGTTACAACGGAGGCTACACCTTC. The full variable domain, with the rest looked up from reference TRBV29-1 and TRBJ1-2, is SAVISQKPSRDICQRGTSLTIQCQVDSQVTMMFWYRQQPGQSLTLIATANQGSEATYESGFVIDKFPISRPNLTFSTLTVSNMSPEDSSIYLCSAVGGYNGGYTFGSGTRLTVV.

The chain employs TRBV9 and TRBJ2-2; D may match TRBD1 or TRBD2 (5 bases each). Trimming shortened V by 4 bases and J by 4 bases, and 14 bases separated the two germline ends. Per germline, CDR1 SGDLS and CDR2 YYNGEE. The CDR3 is 15 residues long. The CDR3 region is CASSPPGLGTGELFF. In DNA form, the CDR3 reads TGTGCCAGCAGCCCTCCGGGGCTTGGCACCGGGGAGCTGTTTTTT.

The chain couples TRBV5-5 to TRBJ2-7, with D possibly TRBD1 on 6 matching bases. Trimming stripped 4 bases from V and 6 bases from J, with 17 bases between. The CDR3 totals 14 residues. Germline CDR1 reads SGHKS; CDR2 reads YYEKEE (reference sequence). The CDR3 loop is CASSNRQVIAEQYF. The CDR3 DNA is TGTGCCAGCAGCAACAGACAGGTAATCGCCGAGCAGTACTTC.

This chain's CDR3 is CASSPRQNTGELFF. The CDR3 nucleotides are TGTGCCAGCTCACCACGACAGAACACCGGGGAGCTGTTTTTT. The chain joins TRBV18 to TRBJ2-2; D ambiguous. The CDR3 runs to 14 residues. Germline CDR1 reads KGHSH; CDR2 reads LQKENI. Trimming cost V 1 base and J 1 base, with 4 bases left between them.

The table lists this clone with many counts. The CDR3 region has the DNA TGTGCCAGCAGGGCCACTAGCGGGAGGAAGACCCAGTACTTC. This translates into CASRATSGRKTQYF. V gene TRBV2 combines with J gene TRBJ2-5; 12 bases are a match to TRBD2. Germline V gene sequence: CDR1 SNHLY, CDR2 FYNNEI. J lost 6 bases, V lost 6 bases, and 5 bases had no gene match. This CDR3 contains 14 residues.

The chain carries TRBV30 and TRBJ2-6; no firm D call. The CDR3 loop spans 15 amino acids. Per germline, CDR1 GTSNPN and CDR2 SVGIG (reference sequence). Trimming removed 2 bases at V and 0 bases at J, with 8 bases between. CDR3 protein: CAWSWASSGANVLTF. CDR3 in DNA: TGTGCCTGGAGTTGGGCAAGCTCTGGGGCCAACGTCCTGACTTTC.

The chain has TRBV28 and TRBJ2-1; 10 bases fit TRBD1. This CDR3 spans 14 amino acids. Losses at the gene ends were 7 bases for V and 8 bases for J; bases not matched to a gene: 8. CDR1 MDHEN and CDR2 SYDVKM come from the germline V gene. CDR3 sequence (DNA): TGTGCCAGCATCAGGGACAGGGGTGGAGATGAGCAGTTCTTC. Its translation is CASIRDRGGDEQFF.

The chain links TRBV14 to TRBJ2-5; TRBD2 might be the D (6 bases). The CDR3 has 16 amino acids. V was pared by 1 base and J by 1 base, with 13 bases between. The germline CDR1 and CDR2 sequences are SGHDN and FVKESK. CDR3 DNA: TGTGCCAGCAGCCAAGGGGTCGCGGGGACCCAAGAGACCCAGTACTTC. It yields the protein CASSQGVAGTQETQYF.

By its share, this clone is medium-sized. The sample carries other DNA sequences with the same CDR3. V gene TRBV6-6 combines with J gene TRBJ2-2; the match to TRBD2 covers 7 bases. V gave up 5 bases and J gave up 5 bases; unmatched junction bases: 5. The CDR3 spans 14 residues. Germline CDR1 is MNHNY and CDR2 is SVGAGI (reference sequence). CDR3 protein: CASSRGGGTGELFF. The CDR3 coding sequence is TGTGCCAGCAGTCGGGGCGGGGGTACCGGGGAGCTGTTTTTT.

The V and J genes are TRBV5-1 and TRBJ1-3; 7 nucleotides line up with TRBD1. Germline CDR1 is SGHRS and CDR2 is YFSETQ. V trimming: 3 bases; J trimming: 0 bases; junction bases outside the gene matches: 3. This CDR3 region has 15 residues. The chain's CDR3 is CASSSTGDSGNTIYF. CDR3 DNA: TGCGCCAGCAGCTCCACAGGGGACTCTGGAAACACCATATATTTT.

This sequence joins TRBV28 and TRBJ2-7, with 11 bases matching TRBD2. This CDR3 is 13 amino acids long. The V gene's germline CDR1 is MDHEN and CDR2 SYDVKM. Trimming cost V 8 bases and J 9 bases; bases outside gene matches: 9. CDR3 protein: CASGRLAGRGQYF. For the CDR3, the DNA is TGTGCCAGCGGGAGACTAGCGGGGCGGGGGCAGTACTTC.

This chain joins TRBV18 and TRBJ2-1, with D perhaps TRBD1 (5 bases). The CDR3 consists of 14 residues. Germline values: CDR1 KGHSH, CDR2 LQKENI. Trimming stripped 3 bases from V and 0 bases from J, with 6 bases between. The CDR3 DNA follows: TGTGCCAGCTCACCGGGGCTCTCCTACAATGAGCAGTTCTTC. It codes for CASSPGLSYNEQFF. The whole variable domain, filled in from reference TRBV18 and TRBJ2-1, reads NAGVMQNPRHLVRRRGQEARLRCSPMKGHSHVYWYRQLPEEGLKFMVYLQKENIIDESGMPKERFSAEFPKEGPSILRIQQVVRGDSAAYFCASSPGLSYNEQFFGPGTRLTVL.

This clone has just one count. The chain has TRBV4-2 and TRBJ2-7, with TRBD2 matching over 8 bases. V was clipped by 0 bases and J by 7 bases; unmatched bases: 14. CDR3 length: 17 residues. Germline CDR1 is LGHNA and CDR2 is YNFKEQ. As DNA, the CDR3 is TGTGCCAGCAGCCAAGAAGCCCCGGGAGGGCCCATCAGTGAGCAGTACTTC. This codes for CASSQEAPGGPISEQYF.

The rearrangement uses TRBV4-1 and TRBJ2-5; weak D call: TRBD2 (5 bases). Germline assignment: CDR1 MGHRA and CDR2 YSYEKL. V shed 1 base and J shed 5 bases, with 17 bases lying between them. The CDR3 runs to 16 residues. The DNA of the CDR3 is TGCGCCAGCAGCCAAGTGGGGAGACTGATGGGGGAGACCCAGTACTTC. Its translation: CASSQVGRLMGETQYF.

CDR3 nucleotides: TGTGCCAGCGGGACTATCTACGAGCAGTACTTC. This encodes CASGTIYEQYF. The V gene is TRBV28, the J gene TRBJ2-7; TRBD2 matches 7 bases. The germline CDR1 and CDR2 sequences are MDHEN and SYDVKM. Trimming took 8 bases from V and 3 from J; bases not matched to a gene: 1. The CDR3 spans 11 residues.

The chain links TRBV7-3 to TRBJ1-1, with no clear D. V gave up 3 bases and J gave up 3 bases, with 8 bases separating them. This CDR3 is 13 amino acids long. From germline, CDR1 is SGHTA and CDR2 FQGTGA. DNA of the CDR3: TGTGCCAGCAGCTTCTCCGAGGACACTGAAGCTTTCTTT. Amino acids: CASSFSEDTEAFF.

The chain has TRBV5-1 and TRBJ2-3; D may be TRBD1 (6 bases). The length of the CDR3 is 16 residues. Germline V gives CDR1 SGHRS, CDR2 YFSETQ. The V and J ends lost 0 bases and 5 bases respectively, with 16 bases between them. The CDR3 protein is CASSLEAGLQGDTQYF. The CDR3 DNA sequence: TGCGCCAGCAGCTTGGAGGCAGGTCTACAGGGAGATACGCAGTATTTT.